Each of the 8 T cell receptor beta chains below was sequenced from the same sample in a study of blood T cell repertoires in COVID-19. Using immunoSEQ multiplex PCR, the repertoire was profiled, and TCRdb retains in-frame clones only, with some absent. Of roughly 210,000 clones listed, approximately 90% are singletons. The sample was peripheral blood. These receptors were collected from a man between 65 and 79 years old with acute or convalescent COVID-19.

The V call is TRBV29-1, the J call TRBJ1-4; D is perhaps TRBD1 (5 bases). Trimming removed 7 bases from V and 7 bases from J, with 16 bases in between. This CDR3 region has 13 residues. Per the germline V gene, CDR1 is SQVTM and CDR2 is ANQGSEA. The DNA for the CDR3 is TGCAGCGGGATGCGGGGGTCATCTGAAAAACTGTTTTTT. Its translation: CSGMRGSSEKLFF.

The chain carries TRBV29-1 and TRBJ2-1; TRBD2 matches 11 bases. CDR3 length: 12 amino acids. Germline V gene data show CDR1 as SQVTM and CDR2 as ANQGSEA. Here the CDR3 reads CSLTSGSNEQFF. Here the CDR3 DNA reads TGCAGTTTAACTAGCGGGAGTAATGAGCAGTTCTTC.

This chain links TRBV13 with TRBJ1-4, with D hard to call. Trimming stripped 3 bases from V and 8 bases from J, with 19 bases between. The CDR3 length is 16 residues. Germline CDR1 reads PRHDT; CDR2 reads FYEKMQ (reference sequence). CDR3 sequence (DNA): TGTGCCAGCAGCTTGTGGCACGCCGAGGGTTTCGAAAAACTGTTTTTT. Protein product: CASSLWHAEGFEKLFF. Supplemented by reference TRBV13 and TRBJ1-4, the full variable domain reads AAGVIQSPRHLIKEKRETATLKCYPIPRHDTVYWYQQGPGQDPQFLISFYEKMQSDKGSIPDRFSAQQFSDYHSELNMSSLELGDSALYFCASSLWHAEGFEKLFFGSGTQLSVL.

CDR3 coding DNA: TGCGCCAGCAGCTTGGACAGGGTCCGGGGCTACACCTTC. Its protein product is CASSLDRVRGYTF. The chain uses TRBV5-1 and TRBJ1-2; D perhaps matches TRBD1 (6 bases). CDR1 is SGHRS, CDR2 YFSETQ, per germline. The V end was cut by 0 bases, the J end by 8 bases, with 11 bases between. CDR3 length: 13 amino acids.

J is TRBJ2-3 and V is TRBV9; a weak D match, TRBD2 (6 bases). V was shortened by 0 bases and J by 4 bases, with 12 bases between the two germline ends. This CDR3 spans 15 amino acids. Germline assignment: CDR1 SGDLS and CDR2 YYNGEE. For the CDR3, the DNA is TGTGCCAGCAGCGTAGCTTTGGAGGGCCCAGATACGCAGTATTTT. Amino acid sequence: CASSVALEGPDTQYF. Full variable domain (rest looked up from reference TRBV9 and TRBJ2-3): DSGVTQTPKHLITATGQRVTLRCSPRSGDLSVYWYQQSLDQGLQFLIQYYNGEERAKGNILERFSAQQFPDLHSELNLSSLELGDSALYFCASSVALEGPDTQYFGPGTRLTVL.

V and J are TRBV7-2 and TRBJ2-3; 14 nucleotides agree with TRBD2. CDR3 length: 16 amino acids. V trimming: 4 bases; J trimming: 5 bases; junction bases outside the gene matches: 5. From germline, CDR1 is SGHTA and CDR2 FQGNSA. CDR3 sequence reads: CASSSPGLAGVDTQYF. The CDR3 coding sequence is TGTGCCAGCAGCTCTCCGGGACTAGCGGGAGTAGATACGCAGTATTTT.

Turning to this clone: Germline and junction disagree at one end, which may indicate a read error. The rearrangement links TRBV19 to TRBJ2-1; 12 nucleotides match TRBD2. The CDR3 covers 15 residues. In germline, CDR1 is LNHDA, CDR2 SQIVND (reference sequence). The CDR3 reads CASSDRKGAGTSGLF. The CDR3 nucleotides read TGTGCCAGTAGTGACAGGAAAGGGGCCGGGACTAGCGGGCTCTTC.

V is TRBV19 and J is TRBJ2-2, with a possible D match to TRBD1 (5 bases). The CDR3 contains 14 residues. The germline V gene has CDR1 LNHDA and CDR2 SQIVND (reference sequence). V was trimmed by 4 bases and J by 0 bases, leaving 6 bases between them. CDR3 loop: CASSNRPNTGELFF. Here the CDR3 DNA reads TGTGCCAGTAGTAACAGGCCGAACACCGGGGAGCTGTTTTTT.